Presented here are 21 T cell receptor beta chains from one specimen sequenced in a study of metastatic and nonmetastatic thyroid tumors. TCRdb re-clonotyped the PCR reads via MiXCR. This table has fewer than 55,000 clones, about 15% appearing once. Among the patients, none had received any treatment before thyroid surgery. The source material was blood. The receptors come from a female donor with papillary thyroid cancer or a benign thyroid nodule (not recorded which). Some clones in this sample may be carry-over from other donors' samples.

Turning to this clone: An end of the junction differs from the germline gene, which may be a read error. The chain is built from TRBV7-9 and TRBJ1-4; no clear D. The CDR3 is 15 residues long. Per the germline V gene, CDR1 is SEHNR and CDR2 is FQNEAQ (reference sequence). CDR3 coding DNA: TGTGCCAGCAGCCCCCGGGTAACAACTAATGGAAAACTGTTTTTT. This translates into CASSPRVTTNGKLFF.

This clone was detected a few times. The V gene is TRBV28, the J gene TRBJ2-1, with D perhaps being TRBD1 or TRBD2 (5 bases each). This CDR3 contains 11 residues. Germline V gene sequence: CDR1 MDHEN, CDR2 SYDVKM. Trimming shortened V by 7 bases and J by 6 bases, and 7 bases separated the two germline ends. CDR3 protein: CASNGGNEQFF. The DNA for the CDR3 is TGTGCCAGCAATGGGGGCAATGAGCAGTTCTTC.

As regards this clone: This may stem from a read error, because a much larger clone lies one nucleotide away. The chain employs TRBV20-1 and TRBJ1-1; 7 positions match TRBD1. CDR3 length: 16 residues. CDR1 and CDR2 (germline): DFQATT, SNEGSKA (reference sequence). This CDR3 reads CSARPTTGPMNTEVFF. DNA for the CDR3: TGCAGTGCTAGACCTACGACAGGGCCTATGAACACTGAAGTTTTCTTT.

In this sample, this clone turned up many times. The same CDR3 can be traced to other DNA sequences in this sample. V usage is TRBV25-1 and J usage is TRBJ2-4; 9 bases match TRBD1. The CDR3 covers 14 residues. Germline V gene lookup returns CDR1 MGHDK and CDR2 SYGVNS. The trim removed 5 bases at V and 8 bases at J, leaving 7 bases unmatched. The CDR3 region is CASSTTRTGDIQYF. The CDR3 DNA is TGTGCCAGCAGTACAACTCGGACAGGGGACATTCAGTACTTC.

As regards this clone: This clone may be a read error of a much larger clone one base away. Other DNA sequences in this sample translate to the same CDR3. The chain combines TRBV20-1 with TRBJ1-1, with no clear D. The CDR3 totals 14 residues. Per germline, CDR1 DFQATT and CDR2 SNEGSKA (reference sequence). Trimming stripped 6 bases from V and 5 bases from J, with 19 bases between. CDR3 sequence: CSAPRGGVGTEAFF. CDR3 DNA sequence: TGCAGTGCCCCTCGCGGTGGGGTCGGAACTGAAGCTTTCTTT.

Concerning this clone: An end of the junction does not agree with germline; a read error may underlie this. CDR3 bases: TGTGCCATCAGTTTAACTAGCGGGAGGTATAGCACAGATACGCAGTATTTT. It is translated as CAISLTSGRYSTDTQYF. The J gene is TRBJ2-3, the V gene TRBV28; 12 bases agree with TRBD2. The CDR3 is 17 amino acids. Per the germline V gene, CDR1 is MDHEN and CDR2 is SYDVKM.

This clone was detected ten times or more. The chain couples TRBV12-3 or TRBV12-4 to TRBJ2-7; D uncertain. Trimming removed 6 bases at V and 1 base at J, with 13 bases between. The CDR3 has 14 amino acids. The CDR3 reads CASSLSPLSYEQYF. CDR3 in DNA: TGTGCCAGCAGCCTGAGCCCCCTTTCCTACGAGCAGTACTTC.

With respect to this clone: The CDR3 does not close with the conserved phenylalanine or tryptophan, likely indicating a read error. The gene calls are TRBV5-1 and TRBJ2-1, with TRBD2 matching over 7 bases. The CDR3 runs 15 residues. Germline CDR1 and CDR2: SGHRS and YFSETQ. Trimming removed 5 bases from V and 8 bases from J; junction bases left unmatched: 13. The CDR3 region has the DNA TGCGCCAGCAGAGAGCGGGATGGCCTTCGAGATGAGCAGTTCCTC. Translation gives CASRERDGLRDEQFL.

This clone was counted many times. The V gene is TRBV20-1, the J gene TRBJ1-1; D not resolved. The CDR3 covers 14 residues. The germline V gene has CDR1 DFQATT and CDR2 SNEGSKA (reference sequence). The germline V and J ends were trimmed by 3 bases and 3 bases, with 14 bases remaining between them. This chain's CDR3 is CSASGLQWDTEAFF. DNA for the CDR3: TGCAGTGCTAGTGGCCTTCAATGGGACACTGAAGCTTTCTTT.

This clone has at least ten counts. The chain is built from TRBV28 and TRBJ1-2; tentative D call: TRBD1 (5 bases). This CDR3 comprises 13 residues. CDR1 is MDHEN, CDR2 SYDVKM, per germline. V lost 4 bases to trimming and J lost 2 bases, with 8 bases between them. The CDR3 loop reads CASSSTANYGYTF. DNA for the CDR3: TGTGCCAGCAGTTCGACAGCAAACTATGGCTACACCTTC.

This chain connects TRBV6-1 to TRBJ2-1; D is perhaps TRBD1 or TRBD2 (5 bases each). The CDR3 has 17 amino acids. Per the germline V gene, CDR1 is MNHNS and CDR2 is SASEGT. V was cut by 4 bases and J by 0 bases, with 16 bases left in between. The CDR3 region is CASSVRIGASSYNEQFF. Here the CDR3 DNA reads TGTGCCAGCAGTGTGAGGATCGGGGCGAGCTCCTACAATGAGCAGTTCTTC.

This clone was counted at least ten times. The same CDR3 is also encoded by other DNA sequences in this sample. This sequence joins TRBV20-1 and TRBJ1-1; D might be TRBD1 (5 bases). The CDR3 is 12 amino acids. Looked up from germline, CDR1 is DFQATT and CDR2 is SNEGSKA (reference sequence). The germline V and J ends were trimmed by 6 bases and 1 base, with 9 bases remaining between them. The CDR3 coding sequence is TGCAGTGCACGGGACGGGAACACTGAAGCTTTCTTT. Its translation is CSARDGNTEAFF.

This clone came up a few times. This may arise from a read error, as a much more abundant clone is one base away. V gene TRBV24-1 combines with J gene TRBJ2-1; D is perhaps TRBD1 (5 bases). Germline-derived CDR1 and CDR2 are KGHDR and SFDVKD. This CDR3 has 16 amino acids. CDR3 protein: CATSDRTWGSYNEQFF. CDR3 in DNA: TGTGCCACCAGTGATAGGACATGGGGCTCCTACAATGAGCAGTTCTTT.

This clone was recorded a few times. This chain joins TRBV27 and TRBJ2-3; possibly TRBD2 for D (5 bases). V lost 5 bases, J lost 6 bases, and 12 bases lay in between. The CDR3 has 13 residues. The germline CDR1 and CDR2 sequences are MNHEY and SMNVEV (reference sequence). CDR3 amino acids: CASSGGSTDTQYF. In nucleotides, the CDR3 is TGTGCCAGCAGTGGAGGTTCGACGGATACGCAGTATTTT.

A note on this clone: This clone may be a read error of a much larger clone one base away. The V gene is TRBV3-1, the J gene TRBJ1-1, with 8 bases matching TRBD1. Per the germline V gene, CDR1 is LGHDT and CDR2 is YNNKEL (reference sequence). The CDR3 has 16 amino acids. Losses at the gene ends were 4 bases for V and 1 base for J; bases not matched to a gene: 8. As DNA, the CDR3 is TGTGCCAGCAGCCTGCCCCGGGACAGGTGGAACACTGAAGCTTTCTTT. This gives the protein CASSLPRDRWNTEAFF. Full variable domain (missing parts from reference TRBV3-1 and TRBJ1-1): DTAVSQTPKYLVTQMGNDKSIKCEQNLGHDTMYWYKQDSKKFLKIMFSYNNKELIINETVPNRFSPKSPDKAHLNLHINSLELGDSAVYFCASSLPRDRWNTEAFFGQGTRLTVV.

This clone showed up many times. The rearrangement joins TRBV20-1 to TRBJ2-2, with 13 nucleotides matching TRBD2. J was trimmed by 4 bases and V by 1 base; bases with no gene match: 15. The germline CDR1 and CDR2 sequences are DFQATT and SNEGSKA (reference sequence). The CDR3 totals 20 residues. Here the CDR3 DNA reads TGCAGTGCTAGAGTCTACTGGACTAGCGGGAGCCGCGAGGGCACCGGGGAGCTGTTTTTT. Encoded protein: CSARVYWTSGSREGTGELFF.

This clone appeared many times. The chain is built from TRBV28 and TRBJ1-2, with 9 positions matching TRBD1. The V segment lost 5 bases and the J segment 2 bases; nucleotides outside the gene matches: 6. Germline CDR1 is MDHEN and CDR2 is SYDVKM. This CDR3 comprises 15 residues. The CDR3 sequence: CASSPGTGTNYGYTF. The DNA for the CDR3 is TGTGCCAGCAGTCCAGGGACAGGGACCAACTATGGCTACACCTTC.

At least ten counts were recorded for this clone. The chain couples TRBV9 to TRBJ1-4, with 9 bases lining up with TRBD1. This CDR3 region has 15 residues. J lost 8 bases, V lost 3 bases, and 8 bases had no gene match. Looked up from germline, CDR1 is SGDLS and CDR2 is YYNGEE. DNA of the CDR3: TGTGCCAGCAGCGCCCGCACGACAGGGGGGGAAAAACTGTTTTTT. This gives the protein CASSARTTGGEKLFF.

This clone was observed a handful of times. The CDR3 nucleotides are TGTGCCAGCAGTTTATCCAGACAGGGCTACGAGCAGTACTTC. Translated, it gives CASSLSRQGYEQYF. The chain carries TRBV27 and TRBJ2-7, with 7 bases that match TRBD1. The ends lost 0 bases at V and 3 bases at J; junction bases unmatched: 2. Germline CDR1 MNHEY, CDR2 SMNVEV (reference sequence). This CDR3 comprises 14 residues.

The CDR3 reads CASREGHTGELFF. The DNA of the CDR3 is TGTGCCAGCAGGGAGGGACACACCGGGGAGCTGTTTTTT. This rearrangement joins TRBV2 to TRBJ2-2, with D possibly TRBD2 on 6 matching bases. The CDR3 loop spans 13 amino acids. Germline lookup yields CDR1 SNHLY and CDR2 FYNNEI. Trimming stripped 6 bases from V and 3 bases from J, with 8 bases between.

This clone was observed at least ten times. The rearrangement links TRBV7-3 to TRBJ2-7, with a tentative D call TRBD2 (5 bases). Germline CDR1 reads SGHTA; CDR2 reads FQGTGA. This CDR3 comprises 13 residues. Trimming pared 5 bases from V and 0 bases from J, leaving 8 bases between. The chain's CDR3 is CASSQLGSYEQYF. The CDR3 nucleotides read TGTGCCAGCAGCCAACTAGGCTCCTACGAGCAGTACTTC.